This T cell receptor (beta chain) was sequenced for a study of beta chain features in type 1 diabetes. V lost 5 bases and J 5 bases, leaving 15 bases between the germline ends. The length of the CDR3 is 15 residues. Germline V gene lookup returns CDR1 SEHNR and CDR2 FQNEAQ (reference sequence). The study reverse transcribed the entire isolated RNA, so it sequenced expressed TCRB transcripts. The repertoire was sequenced with immunoSEQ multiplex PCR; TCRdb's copy has only in-frame clones and lacks some. The sample includes some 500,000 clones, roughly an eighth of them seen just once. The sequencing sample was made of naive CD4+ T cells from blood. The clonotype comes from a woman aged 18-29 years in good health. The rearrangement joins TRBV7-9 to TRBJ2-2; D is unresolved. CDR3 in amino acids: CASSGVGPGTGELFF. The CDR3, as DNA: TGTGCCAGCAGCGGCGTCGGCCCTGGAACCGGGGAGCTGTTTTTT.